These 21 T cell receptor beta chains came from one sample sequenced in a study of graft-versus-host responses after intestinal transplantation. The protocol was immunoSEQ multiplex PCR, while the TCRdb copy is restricted to in-frame clones and leaves out a portion. In the table there are under 100,000 clones, 90% of which are singletons. Sequencing used PBMCs, obtained 450 to 480 days after intestinal transplant. These TCRs come from a human patient who received an intestinal transplant, so some T cells may come from the graft donor.

V and J are TRBV13 and TRBJ2-7, with D possibly matching TRBD2 (6 bases). From germline, CDR1 is PRHDT and CDR2 FYEKMQ (reference sequence). CDR3 size: 14 residues. V was clipped by 5 bases and J by 3 bases, with 14 bases between them. CDR3 protein: CASSPPGVVYEQYF. For the CDR3, the DNA is TGTGCCAGCAGCCCCCCGGGAGTTGTCTACGAGCAGTACTTC.

This clone has a handful of counts. The V and J genes are TRBV7-2 and TRBJ1-4; 9 bases match TRBD1. V lost 3 bases, J lost 6 bases, and 8 bases stayed unmatched. Germline lookup yields CDR1 SGHTA and CDR2 FQGNSA. The CDR3 has 16 amino acids. CDR3 DNA sequence: TGTGCCAGCAGCTTGTACCCGGGACAGGGCCATGAAAAACTGTTTTTT. The encoded protein is CASSLYPGQGHEKLFF.

This chain links TRBV7-9 with TRBJ1-2; D gene uncertain. This CDR3 has 16 residues. The germline V gene encodes CDR1 SEHNR and CDR2 FQNEAQ (reference sequence). Trimming shortened V by 5 bases and J by 6 bases, and 22 bases separated the two germline ends. The CDR3 nucleotides are TGTGCCAGCAGCCCCTACCGGGGAGGCGAGGGTCATGGCTACACCTTC. Amino acid sequence: CASSPYRGGEGHGYTF.

This rearrangement joins TRBV5-6 to TRBJ2-2; D call uncertain. CDR1 SGHDT and CDR2 YYEEEE come from the germline V gene. Trimming removed 1 base at V and 6 bases at J, with 10 bases between. The length of the CDR3 is 14 residues. CDR3 amino acids: CASSLREWAGELFF. In DNA, the CDR3 is TGTGCCAGCAGCTTGAGGGAATGGGCCGGGGAGCTGTTTTTT. Full variable domain (outside the CDR3, taken from reference TRBV5-6 and TRBJ2-2): DAGVTQSPTHLIKTRGQQVTLRCSPKSGHDTVSWYQQALGQGPQFIFQYYEEEERQRGNFPDRFSGHQFPNYSSELNVNALLLGDSALYLCASSLREWAGELFFGEGSRLTVL.

The V call is TRBV10-1, the J call TRBJ2-4; no reliable D call. The CDR3 consists of 11 residues. V lost 1 base and J 6 bases, leaving 1 base between the germline ends. CDR1 is WNHNN, CDR2 SYGVQD, per germline (reference sequence). This chain's CDR3 is CASSELNIQYF. CDR3 nucleotides: TGCGCCAGCAGTGAGTTAAACATTCAGTACTTC.

This chain links TRBV19 with TRBJ1-1; D is uncertain. CDR3 length equals 14 residues. V shed 1 base and J shed 4 bases, with 10 bases lying between them. CDR1 is LNHDA, CDR2 SQIVND, per germline (reference sequence). CDR3 bases: TGTGCCAGTAGTATAGGGGGTCGATTCACTGAAGCTTTCTTT. It codes for CASSIGGRFTEAFF.

This clone was seen a few times. This chain uses TRBV6-4 with TRBJ1-5; D gene ambiguous. There are 14 residues in the CDR3. Trimming removed 3 bases at V and 9 bases at J, with 15 bases between. CDR1 and CDR2 from the germline V gene are MRHNA and SNTAGT. The CDR3 loop is CASSDFPGNGPQHF. The CDR3 DNA reads as TGTGCCAGCAGTGATTTCCCGGGCAATGGGCCCCAGCATTTT.

The rearrangement joins TRBV19 to TRBJ1-1, with D unresolved. V was cut by 3 bases and J by 7 bases, with 6 bases left in between. This CDR3 spans 11 amino acids. CDR1 is LNHDA and CDR2 is SQIVND in the germline V gene (reference sequence). DNA for the CDR3: TGTGCCAGTAGTATCCGAGTTGAAGCTTTCTTT. This encodes CASSIRVEAFF.

The chain combines TRBV6-5 with TRBJ1-4; D is unresolved. Germline V gene data show CDR1 as MNHEY and CDR2 as SVGAGI. Trimming left V 9 bases short and J 8 bases short, with 10 bases between. There are 11 residues in the CDR3. The CDR3 DNA reads as TGTGCCAGTGGGAAGGGCGAAAAACTGTTTTTT. Translated, it gives CASGKGEKLFF.

CDR3 residues: CASSLDRAFYNEQFF. For the CDR3, the DNA is TGTGCCAGCTCGTTGGACAGGGCCTTCTACAATGAGCAGTTCTTC. V usage is TRBV18 and J usage is TRBJ2-1; 8 bases agree with TRBD1. V dropped 6 bases and J dropped 3; count of bases not matched to a gene: 7. Germline V gene lookup returns CDR1 KGHSH and CDR2 LQKENI. The CDR3 spans 15 residues.

V is TRBV6-5 and J is TRBJ2-5, with D hard to call. The V gene's germline CDR1 is MNHEY and CDR2 SVGAGI. The CDR3 loop spans 11 amino acids. Trimming cost V 5 bases and J 6 bases, with 7 bases left between them. CDR3: CASSQMQTQYF. The CDR3 DNA sequence: TGTGCCAGCAGTCAGATGCAGACCCAGTACTTC.

This clone was detected only once. The chain employs TRBV12-5 and TRBJ1-6; unclear D gene. Trimming took 1 base from V and 1 from J, leaving 5 bases between them. The V gene's germline CDR1 is LGHNT and CDR2 FRNRAP. The CDR3 is made up of 15 amino acids. The CDR3 spells CASGLDRSYNSPLHF. In DNA form, the CDR3 reads TGTGCTAGTGGTTTGGACAGATCCTATAATTCACCCCTCCACTTT.

The J gene is TRBJ2-2, the V gene TRBV7-3; 12 nucleotides agree with TRBD2. The CDR3 contains 16 residues. Germline lookup yields CDR1 SGHTA and CDR2 FQGTGA. The V segment lost 5 bases and the J segment 2 bases; nucleotides outside the gene matches: 3. The CDR3 DNA sequence: TGTGCCAGCAGCACTAGCGGGGGGCCCAACACCGGGGAGCTGTTTTTT. Translation: CASSTSGGPNTGELFF.

The genes are TRBV7-6 and TRBJ2-2; unclear D gene. Per the germline V gene, CDR1 is SGHVS and CDR2 is FNYEAQ. CDR3 length: 15 amino acids. Trimming shortened V by 1 base and J by 1 base, and 7 bases separated the two germline ends. CDR3 region: CASSLGLVNTGELFF. CDR3 in DNA: TGTGCCAGCAGCTTAGGGTTGGTGAACACCGGGGAGCTGTTTTTT.

The chain links TRBV10-3 to TRBJ1-1, with a tentative D call TRBD1 (5 bases). Germline V gives CDR1 ENHRY, CDR2 SYGVKD. V was trimmed by 4 bases and J by 4 bases, leaving 7 bases between them. This CDR3 spans 12 amino acids. The CDR3 sequence is CAISVGGTEAFF. The CDR3 coding sequence is TGTGCCATCAGTGTGGGGGGCACTGAAGCTTTCTTT.

The chain combines TRBV9 with TRBJ2-7, with 13 bases identical to TRBD2. Trimming at V came to 1 base and at J to 2 bases, leaving 0 bases not matched to a gene. CDR3 length: 15 amino acids. Germline V gene sequence: CDR1 SGDLS, CDR2 YYNGEE. The CDR3 region has the DNA TGTGCCAGCAGCGTAACTAGCGGGGGGGCCTACGAGCAGTACTTC. Its protein product is CASSVTSGGAYEQYF.

The gene calls are TRBV5-3 and TRBJ2-7; TRBD2 matches at 7 bases. TRBV5-3 carries the ORF label, with uncertain function. V lost 2 bases and J lost 2; bases outside the gene matches: 16. The CDR3 is 18 amino acids. The CDR3 here is CARSFGRAPRAIAYEQYF. The CDR3 DNA reads as TGTGCCAGAAGCTTTGGGAGGGCCCCGCGGGCGATAGCCTACGAGCAGTACTTC.

J is TRBJ1-1 and V is TRBV7-9; 8 bases match TRBD1. The CDR3 runs 15 residues. The germline CDR1 and CDR2 sequences are SEHNR and FQNEAQ (reference sequence). The trim removed 7 bases at V and 3 bases at J, leaving 10 bases unmatched. CDR3 protein: CASNLPDRGYTEAFF. The CDR3 DNA is TGTGCCAGCAACCTACCAGACAGGGGATACACTGAAGCTTTCTTT.

A few counts support this clone. The V gene is TRBV27, the J gene TRBJ1-3; a weak D match, TRBD1 (5 bases). Germline V gene sequence: CDR1 MNHEY, CDR2 SMNVEV (reference sequence). The CDR3 loop spans 15 amino acids. V gave up 2 bases and J gave up 3 bases, with 11 bases separating them. The CDR3 coding sequence is TGTGCCAGCAGTTTAGGGGGGTTGGGTGGAAACACCATATATTTT. Residues: CASSLGGLGGNTIYF.

The V call is TRBV7-9, the J call TRBJ1-2; D is possibly TRBD1 (5 bases). Germline lookup yields CDR1 SEHNR and CDR2 FQNEAQ (reference sequence). The CDR3 is 13 amino acids. Trimming stripped 3 bases from V and 4 bases from J, with 9 bases between. The CDR3, as DNA: TGTGCCAGCAGCTTTCAGGGTGTCTATGGCTACACCTTC. Residues: CASSFQGVYGYTF.

The chain recombines TRBV5-1 with TRBJ1-1; 7 nucleotides align to TRBD1. The CDR3 is 15 residues long. The germline V gene encodes CDR1 SGHRS and CDR2 YFSETQ. Trimming cost V 2 bases and J 1 base; bases outside gene matches: 5. Written as DNA, the CDR3 is TGCGCCAGCAGCTTTCCCGGGACAGAGAACACTGAAGCTTTCTTT. This gives the protein CASSFPGTENTEAFF.